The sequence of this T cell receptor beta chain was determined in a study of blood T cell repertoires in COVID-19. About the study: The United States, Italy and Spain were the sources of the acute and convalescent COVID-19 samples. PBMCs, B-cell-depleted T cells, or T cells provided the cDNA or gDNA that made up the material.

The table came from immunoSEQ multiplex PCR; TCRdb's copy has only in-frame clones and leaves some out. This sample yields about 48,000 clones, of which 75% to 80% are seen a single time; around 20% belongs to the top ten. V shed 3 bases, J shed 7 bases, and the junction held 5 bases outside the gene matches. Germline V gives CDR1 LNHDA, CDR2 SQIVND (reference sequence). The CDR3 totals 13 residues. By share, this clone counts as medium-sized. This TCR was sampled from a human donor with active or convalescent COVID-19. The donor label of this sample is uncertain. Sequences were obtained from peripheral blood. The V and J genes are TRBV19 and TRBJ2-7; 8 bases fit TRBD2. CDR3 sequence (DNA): TGTGCCAGTAGTATTACTAGCGGCGGGGAGCAGTACTTC. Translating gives CASSITSGGEQYF.